This passage covers 14 T cell receptor beta chains from one sample sequenced in a study of technical replicates of blood from a handful of donors. Profiled with immunoSEQ multiplex PCR; TCRdb holds only in-frame clones, not every one. This sample yields approximately 75,000 clones, of which approximately 97% are seen a single time; roughly 0.3% belongs to the top ten. The specimen was T cells isolated from PBMCs. These receptors came from a human donor in good health.

The chain is built from TRBV7-2 and TRBJ2-1, with 9 bases matching TRBD2. The CDR3 sequence is 16 residues long. Per the germline V gene, CDR1 is SGHTA and CDR2 is FQGNSA. The ends lost 2 bases at V and 0 bases at J; junction bases unmatched: 2. CDR3 loop: CASSLLAGSSYNEQFF. CDR3 DNA sequence: TGTGCCAGCAGCTTACTAGCGGGGAGCTCCTACAATGAGCAGTTCTTC.

This rearrangement joins TRBV25-1 to TRBJ1-3; no firm D call. The CDR3 is made up of 12 amino acids. Per the germline V gene, CDR1 is MGHDK and CDR2 is SYGVNS. V was shortened by 4 bases and J by 7 bases, with 8 bases between the two germline ends. CDR3 residues: CASSGSGNTIYF. DNA for the CDR3: TGTGCCAGCAGTGGGAGTGGGAACACCATATATTTT.

The gene calls are TRBV2 and TRBJ1-2; TRBD1 matches at 9 bases. V lost 7 bases, J lost 6 bases, and 21 bases stayed unmatched. The germline V gene encodes CDR1 SNHLY and CDR2 FYNNEI. The CDR3 has 18 residues. In DNA, the CDR3 is TGTGCCAGCAAACAACCTAAGGAGGGGACAGGGTGGGGAAATGGCTACACCTTC. This encodes CASKQPKEGTGWGNGYTF.

The chain combines TRBV7-3 with TRBJ1-1; no clear D gene. Trimming pared 5 bases from V and 1 base from J, leaving 8 bases between. Germline V gene sequence: CDR1 SGHTA, CDR2 FQGTGA. The CDR3 has 13 residues. The CDR3 loop reads CASSLYTNTEAFF. Here the CDR3 DNA reads TGTGCCAGCAGCCTATATACGAACACTGAAGCTTTCTTT.

V gene TRBV28 combines with J gene TRBJ1-3; 7 nucleotides match TRBD1. CDR3 length: 13 residues. The V segment lost 8 bases and the J segment 1 base; nucleotides outside the gene matches: 2. CDR1 is MDHEN and CDR2 is SYDVKM in the germline V gene. The CDR3 loop is CASYRGSGNTIYF. The CDR3 DNA sequence: TGTGCCAGCTACAGGGGATCTGGAAACACCATATATTTT.

The chain joins TRBV5-1 to TRBJ2-1; 7 bases are a match to TRBD2. In germline, CDR1 is SGHRS, CDR2 YFSETQ. The CDR3 spans 12 residues. Losses at the gene ends were 7 bases for V and 5 bases for J; bases not matched to a gene: 3. For the CDR3, the DNA is TGCGCCAGCCGCGGGGGTAACAATGAGCAGTTCTTC. This sequence encodes CASRGGNNEQFF.

The rearrangement joins TRBV9 to TRBJ2-3, with 7 bases aligning to TRBD2. CDR1 is SGDLS, CDR2 YYNGEE, per germline. The V gene end was trimmed by 0 bases and the J gene end by 4 bases; junction bases not matched to a gene: 8. The CDR3 sequence is 16 residues long. This CDR3 reads CASSVAGREGADTQYF. CDR3 DNA: TGTGCCAGCAGCGTAGCGGGGAGGGAAGGCGCAGATACGCAGTATTTT.

The J gene is TRBJ2-5, the V gene TRBV30, with 8 bases aligning to TRBD2. With V trimmed by 5 bases and J by 4 bases, 6 bases remained unmatched. The CDR3 extends over 13 amino acids. Germline V gene data show CDR1 as GTSNPN and CDR2 as SVGIG (reference sequence). The CDR3 reads CAWAGGERETQYF. As DNA, the CDR3 is TGTGCCTGGGCCGGGGGGGAACGAGAGACCCAGTACTTC.

About this clone itself: Relative to the germline gene, one junction end is altered; a read error may explain this. The gene calls are TRBV29-1 and TRBJ1-2; D is possibly TRBD1 (6 bases). The CDR3 has 12 amino acids. Germline values: CDR1 SQVTM, CDR2 ANQGSEA. In nucleotides, the CDR3 is TGCAGCCTTGAAGACAGGAACTATGGCTACACCTTC. It yields the protein CSLEDRNYGYTF.

This clone was counted a single time. The chain carries TRBV5-6 and TRBJ1-5; 7 bases agree with TRBD1. V shed 2 bases, J shed 5 bases, and the junction held 10 bases outside the gene matches. The CDR3 is made up of 16 amino acids. Germline V lookup: CDR1 SGHDT, CDR2 YYEEEE. CDR3 residues: CASSFRTGQGYQPQHF. The CDR3 nucleotides are TGTGCCAGCAGCTTCCGGACAGGCCAGGGGTATCAGCCCCAGCATTTT.

This clone was seen once. V usage is TRBV6-6 and J usage is TRBJ1-1; D is undetermined. Germline V CDR1 and CDR2: MNHNY, SVGAGI (reference sequence). V gave up 3 bases and J gave up 8 bases, with 13 bases separating them. The CDR3 length is 13 residues. CDR3 bases: TGTGCCAGCAGTTATCGATTACAGACAGAAGCTTTCTTT. As protein: CASSYRLQTEAFF.

V and J are TRBV10-2 and TRBJ1-5, with 9 bases aligning to TRBD1. Unmatched junction bases numbered 17, after V lost 3 bases and J lost 5 bases. Germline V gene sequence: CDR1 WSHSY, CDR2 SAAADI. The CDR3 is 19 amino acids. The CDR3 DNA follows: TGCGCCAGCAGTGATGGCTTAAACAGGGGGCCCCACCTGGATCAGCCCCAGCATTTT. Protein: CASSDGLNRGPHLDQPQHF.

The chain has TRBV2 and TRBJ2-1; D may be TRBD2 (6 bases). Germline lookup yields CDR1 SNHLY and CDR2 FYNNEI. The V and J ends lost 6 bases and 14 bases respectively, with 11 bases between them. This CDR3 has 10 residues. CDR3: CASRTRPEFF. CDR3 in DNA: TGTGCCAGCAGGACTAGACCTGAGTTCTTC. The full variable domain, with the rest looked up from reference TRBV2 and TRBJ2-1, is EPEVTQTPSHQVTQMGQEVILRCVPISNHLYFYWYRQILGQKVEFLVSFYNNEISEKSEIFDDQFSVERPDGSNFTLKIRSTKLEDSAMYFCASRTRPEFFGPGTRLTVL.

The gene calls are TRBV4-1 and TRBJ1-2; 9 bases line up with TRBD1. V gave up 4 bases and J gave up 1 base; unmatched junction bases: 7. The CDR3 extends over 16 amino acids. Germline-derived CDR1 and CDR2 are MGHRA and YSYEKL. The CDR3 nucleotides read TGCGCCAGCAGCCGGGACAGGGAGCGGATTAACTATGGCTACACCTTC. Protein: CASSRDRERINYGYTF.